This T cell receptor beta chain was identified in a study of cytomegalovirus exposure and HLA in healthy donors. Germline lookup yields CDR1 SEHNR and CDR2 FQNEAQ (reference sequence). V shed 0 bases and J 5 bases; nucleotides not matched to a gene: 4. The CDR3 extends over 16 amino acids. In the case of this clone: Its specificity is not known.

This PCR relied on a set of 60 Vbeta primers and 13 Jbeta primers. This table comes from immunoSEQ multiplex PCR, and its TCRdb copy is limited to in-frame clones, with some not included. The table has about 82,000 clones, over 75% seen once. Study-wide points: Immune exposure was documented only through CMV serostatus. Reports credit the classifier with highly specific, highly sensitive diagnosis of cytomegalovirus status.

The sequenced sample was PBMCs. The V and J genes are TRBV7-9 and TRBJ2-3; 11 bases map to TRBD2. This TCR came from a man aged 45-60 years in good health and CMV-seronegative. The CDR3 sequence: CASSLATSGGGDTQYF. The CDR3, as DNA: TGTGCCAGCAGCTTAGCTACTAGCGGGGGTGGAGATACGCAGTATTTT.